One and the same sample provided the 10 T cell receptor beta chains below, sequenced in a study of identifying expanded T cells in peripheral blood. The data were produced by immunoSEQ multiplex PCR, yet TCRdb's version contains in-frame clones alone and is incomplete. The table lists more than 45,000 clones, approximately 83% of them singletons. Sequencing used blood. The source is a person between 18 and 69 years old in good health.

The rearrangement links TRBV28 to TRBJ2-5; D might be TRBD1 (6 bases). V lost 5 bases to trimming and J lost 3 bases, with 16 bases between them. The CDR3 loop spans 15 amino acids. Germline V CDR1 and CDR2: MDHEN, SYDVKM. In DNA, the CDR3 is TGTGCCAGCAGTACCCATAAGGGGGTTGAAGAGACCCAGTACTTC. This gives the protein CASSTHKGVEETQYF.

This sequence joins TRBV5-6 and TRBJ1-2; D is uncertain. Germline CDR1 is SGHDT and CDR2 is YYEEEE. The germline V and J ends were trimmed by 4 bases and 2 bases, with 18 bases remaining between them. The CDR3 loop spans 16 amino acids. This CDR3 is CASSPDPYRVNYGYTF. CDR3 in DNA: TGTGCCAGCAGCCCGGACCCCTATAGGGTCAACTATGGCTACACCTTC.

The V and J genes are TRBV18 and TRBJ2-1; D is ambiguous. There are 13 residues in the CDR3. V lost 2 bases to trimming and J lost 6 bases, with 8 bases between them. Germline V gives CDR1 KGHSH, CDR2 LQKENI. In DNA form, the CDR3 reads TGTGCCAGCTCACCAAAAGGGCGCAATGAGCAGTTCTTC. Its translation is CASSPKGRNEQFF.

The rearrangement links TRBV7-9 to TRBJ2-5; D remains unclear. Germline CDR1 and CDR2: SEHNR and FQNEAQ (reference sequence). Trimming pared 1 base from V and 1 base from J, leaving 10 bases between. The CDR3 runs 15 residues. Here the CDR3 DNA reads TGTGCCAGCAGCTTAGGCCCAGAGTCCCAAGAGACCCAGTACTTC. Translation gives CASSLGPESQETQYF.

J is TRBJ2-3 and V is TRBV7-8; D call uncertain. Germline loops: CDR1 SGHVS, CDR2 FQNEAQ. V lost 5 bases to trimming and J lost 2 bases, with 14 bases between them. The CDR3 totals 15 residues. The chain's CDR3 is CASSAGRFFTDTQYF. CDR3 nucleotide sequence: TGTGCCAGCAGCGCAGGACGCTTTTTCACAGATACGCAGTATTTT.

The chain links TRBV9 to TRBJ2-1, with 15 bases identical to TRBD2. The CDR3 runs 17 residues. Germline V gene data show CDR1 as SGDLS and CDR2 as YYNGEE. The ends lost 3 bases at V and 7 bases at J; junction bases unmatched: 8. CDR3 DNA sequence: TGTGCCAGCAGCGCCACCTCCGGGACTAGCGGGAGGAATGAGCAGTTCTTC. This gives the protein CASSATSGTSGRNEQFF.

The chain combines TRBV5-1 with TRBJ2-3; unclear D gene. Germline CDR1 reads SGHRS; CDR2 reads YFSETQ. The CDR3 is 13 amino acids. Trimming removed 5 bases from V and 1 base from J, with 8 bases in between. The CDR3 sequence: CASRTDRTDTQYF. The DNA for the CDR3 is TGCGCCAGCAGGACGGACCGCACAGATACGCAGTATTTT.

This clone was seen once. The V call is TRBV11-2, the J call TRBJ2-3, with 8 bases that match TRBD2. The CDR3 length is 13 residues. Trimming took 2 bases from V and 5 from J; bases not matched to a gene: 0. Germline V gives CDR1 SGHAT, CDR2 FQNNGV. The CDR3: CASSLLAGDTQYF. The CDR3, as DNA: TGTGCCAGCAGCTTACTAGCGGGAGATACGCAGTATTTT. Complete variable domain (other parts from reference TRBV11-2 and TRBJ2-3): EAGVAQSPRYKIIEKRQSVAFWCNPISGHATLYWYQQILGQGPKLLIQFQNNGVVDDSQLPKDRFSAERLKGVDSTLKIQPAKLEDSAVYLCASSLLAGDTQYFGPGTRLTVL.

This clone was counted only a few times. The chain combines TRBV7-9 with TRBJ2-2, with D unclear. In germline, CDR1 is SEHNR, CDR2 FQNEAQ (reference sequence). This CDR3 contains 14 residues. V shed 5 bases and J shed 3 bases, with 10 bases lying between them. The CDR3 region has the DNA TGTGCCAGCAGCCCCGACCTGTACACCGGGGAGCTGTTTTTT. Amino acids: CASSPDLYTGELFF. Together with reference TRBV7-9 and TRBJ2-2, the CDR3 gives the full variable domain: DTGVSQNPRHKITKRGQNVTFRCDPISEHNRLYWYRQTLGQGPEFLTYFQNEAQLEKSRLLSDRFSAERPKGSFSTLEIQRTEQGDSAMYLCASSPDLYTGELFFGEGSRLTVL.

This clone was seen a single time. This chain uses TRBV19 with TRBJ1-6, with D unclear. The germline V gene has CDR1 LNHDA and CDR2 SQIVND (reference sequence). The V gene lost 6 bases and the J gene lost 10 bases, with 25 bases spanning the gap. This CDR3 is built from 17 residues. The CDR3 reads CASSKKPPSLNQSPLHF. The CDR3 DNA reads as TGTGCCAGTAGCAAAAAACCCCCTTCATTGAATCAATCACCCCTCCACTTT. Variable domain in full (rest from reference TRBV19 and TRBJ1-6): DGGITQSPKYLFRKEGQNVTLSCEQNLNHDAMYWYRQDPGQGLRLIYYSQIVNDFQKGDIAEGYSVSREKKESFPLTVTSAQKNPTAFYLCASSKKPPSLNQSPLHFGNGTRLTVT.